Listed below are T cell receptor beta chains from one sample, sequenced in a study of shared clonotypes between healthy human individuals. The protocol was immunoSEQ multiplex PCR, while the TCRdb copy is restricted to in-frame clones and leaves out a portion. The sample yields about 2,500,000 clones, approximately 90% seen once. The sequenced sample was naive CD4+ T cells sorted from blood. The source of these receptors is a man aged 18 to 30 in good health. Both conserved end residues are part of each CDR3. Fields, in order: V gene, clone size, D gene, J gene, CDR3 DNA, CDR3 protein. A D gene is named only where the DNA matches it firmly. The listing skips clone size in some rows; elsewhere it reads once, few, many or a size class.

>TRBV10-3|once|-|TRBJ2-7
TGTGCCATCAGGACCGGGACACAAACCTACGAGCAGTACTTC
CAIRTGTQTYEQYF
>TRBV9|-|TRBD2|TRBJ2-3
TGTGCCAGCAGCCCTTGGACTAGCGGGGTACTAACAGATACGCAGTATTTT
CASSPWTSGVLTDTQYF
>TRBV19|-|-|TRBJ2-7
TGTGCCAGTAGTATAGGGTGGGGCAGATTGGTCGACGAGCAGTACTTC
CASSIGWGRLVDEQYF
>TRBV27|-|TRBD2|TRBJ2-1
TGTGCCAGCAGTTTTGGGACTAGCGGGAACCGTGAGCAGTTCTTC
CASSFGTSGNREQFF
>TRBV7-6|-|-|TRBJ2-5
TGTGCCAGCAGCTTAGCAGGGCGGGTGACAGAGACCCAGTACTTC
CASSLAGRVTETQYF
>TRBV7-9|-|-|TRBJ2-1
TGTGCCAGCAGCTTCTGGACACGAACCTACAATGAGCAGTTCTTC
CASSFWTRTYNEQFF
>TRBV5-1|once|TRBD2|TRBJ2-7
TGCGCCAGCAGCCCGGGGGGATCTATCTCCTACGAGCAGTACTTC
CASSPGGSISYEQYF
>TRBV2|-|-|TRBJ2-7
TGTGCCAGCAGCAGCCGGGCGTCCTACGAGCAGTACTTC
CASSSRASYEQYF
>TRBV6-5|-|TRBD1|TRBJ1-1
TGTGCCAGCATCTCGACAGGGAAAGCTTTCTTT
CASISTGKAFF
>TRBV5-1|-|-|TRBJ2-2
TGCGCCAGCAGCTTGGACCTTGTAGGGGAGCTGTTTTTT
CASSLDLVGELFF
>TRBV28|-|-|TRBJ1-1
TGTGCCAGCAGAAAACAGGCCAGTCGGGCTTTCTTT
CASRKQASRAFF
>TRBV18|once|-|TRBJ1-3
TGTGCCAGCTCCCCCCCCCAGAGCTCTGGAAACACCATATATTTT
CASSPPQSSGNTIYF
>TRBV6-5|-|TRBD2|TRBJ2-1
TGTGCCAGCAGCCTCCGGACTAGTAGGTACAATGAGCAGTTCTTC
CASSLRTSRYNEQFF
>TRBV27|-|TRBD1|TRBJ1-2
TGTGCCAGCAGTTCGCCGGGACAGGCCTTCTATGGCTACACCTTC
CASSSPGQAFYGYTF
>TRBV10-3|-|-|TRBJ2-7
TGTGCCATCAGTGAGGGCGTACCGGGGTACGAGCAGTACTTC
CAISEGVPGYEQYF
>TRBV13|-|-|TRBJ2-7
TGTGCCAGCAGCCCGCCAGGAATATCCAACTACGAGCAGTACTTC
CASSPPGISNYEQYF
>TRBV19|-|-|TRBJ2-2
TGTGCCAGTAGAAAAGCTGAAAACACCGGGGAGCTGTTTTTT
CASRKAENTGELFF
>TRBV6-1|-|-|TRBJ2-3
TGTGCCAGCAGTCGGACCATGGGGGCAGATACGCAGTATTTT
CASSRTMGADTQYF
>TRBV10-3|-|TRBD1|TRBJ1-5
TGTGCCACCGGACAGGGTGGCAATCAGCCCCAGCATTTT
CATGQGGNQPQHF
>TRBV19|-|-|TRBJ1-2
TGTGCCAGTAGTTATCAGGGAGTAGGAAATGGCTACACCTTC
CASSYQGVGNGYTF
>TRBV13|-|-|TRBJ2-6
TGTGCCAGCAGCCAAACCTCTGGGGCCAACGTCCTGACTTTC
CASSQTSGANVLTF
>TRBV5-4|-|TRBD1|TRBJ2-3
TGTGCCAGCAGCCAGGGGGCGGGAGATACGCAGTATTTT
CASSQGAGDTQYF
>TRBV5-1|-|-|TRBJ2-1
TGCGCCAGCAGCTTGGGAGGGGGAGGGCCCTACAATGAGCAGTTCTTC
CASSLGGGGPYNEQFF
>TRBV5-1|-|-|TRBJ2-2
TGCGCCAGCAGTATCAGGGGAGGGGCGAACACCGGGGAGCTGTTTTTT
CASSIRGGANTGELFF
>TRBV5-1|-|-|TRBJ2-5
TGCGCCAGCAGCAAGAAGAGTGGCGAAGAGACCCAGTACTTC
CASSKKSGEETQYF
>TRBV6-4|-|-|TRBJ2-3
TGTGCCAGCAGTGACGTAGGGGGGGGCACAGATACGCAGTATTTT
CASSDVGGGTDTQYF
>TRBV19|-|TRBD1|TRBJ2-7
TGTGCCAGTCGCCCCCCGACAGGGGGCGAGCAGTACTTC
CASRPPTGGEQYF
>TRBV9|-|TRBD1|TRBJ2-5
TGTGCCAGCAGCCCGCGACAGGGGAGGTTCCAAGAGACCCAGTACTTC
CASSPRQGRFQETQYF
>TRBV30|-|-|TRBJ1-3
TGTGCCTGCTCCCAAGTCGGCTACCTGGGAAACACCATATATTTT
CACSQVGYLGNTIYF
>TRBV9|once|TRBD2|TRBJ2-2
TGTGCCAGCAGCTTACTCGGGACTAACGCTGGGGAGCTGTTTTTT
CASSLLGTNAGELFF
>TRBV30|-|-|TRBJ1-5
TGTGCCTGGACCGTCGGTAGTATCAGGGCAGGTCAGCCCCAGCATTTT
CAWTVGSIRAGQPQHF
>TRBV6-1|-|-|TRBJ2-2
TGTGCCAGCAGGGGACTCAACACCGGGGAGCTGTTTTTT
CASRGLNTGELFF
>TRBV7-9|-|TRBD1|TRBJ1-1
TGTGCCAGCAGCAGTCTTTCCGCCGGACAGGGTCCCTCTGAAGCTTTCTTT
CASSSLSAGQGPSEAFF
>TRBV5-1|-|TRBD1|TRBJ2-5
TGCGCCAGCAGAGGGGGCGGCCAAGAGACCCAGTACTTC
CASRGGGQETQYF
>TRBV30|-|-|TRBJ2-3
TGTGCCTGGAGTACGGTTGGGGATACGCAGTATTTT
CAWSTVGDTQYF
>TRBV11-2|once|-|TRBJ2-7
TGTGCCAGCAGCTTATCCTGGGACCCCACCTACGAGCAGTACTTC
CASSLSWDPTYEQYF
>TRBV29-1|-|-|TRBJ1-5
TGCAGCGTTGCAGGGTGGGGTAGCAATCAGCCCCAGCATTTT
CSVAGWGSNQPQHF
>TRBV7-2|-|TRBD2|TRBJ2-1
TGTGCCAGCAGCTTAGCGCTGACTAGCGGGGATTACTACAATGAGCAGTTCTTC
CASSLALTSGDYYNEQFF
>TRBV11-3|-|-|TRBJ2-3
TGTGCCAGCAGCTATGGGCCGGGGGAAACTAACACAGATACGCAGTATTTT
CASSYGPGETNTDTQYF
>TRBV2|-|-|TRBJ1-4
TGTGCCAGCTTTGTCTCATGGGGCTTTAATGAAAAACTGTTTTTT
CASFVSWGFNEKLFF
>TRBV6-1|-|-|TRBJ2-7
TGTGCCAGCACCCCAGGGAATTACGAGCAGTACTTC
CASTPGNYEQYF
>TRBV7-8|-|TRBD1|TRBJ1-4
TGTGCCAGCAGCTTAGCGACAGGGAAGGGGACTAATGAAAAACTGTTTTTT
CASSLATGKGTNEKLFF
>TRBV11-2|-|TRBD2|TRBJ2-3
TGTGCCAGCAGCCGAGCGGGGCCCCTCAATACGCAGTATTTT
CASSRAGPLNTQYF
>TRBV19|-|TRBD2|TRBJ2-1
TGTGCCAGTCGGAGACTAGCGGGAGGGAGCTCCTACAATGAGCAGTTCTTC
CASRRLAGGSSYNEQFF
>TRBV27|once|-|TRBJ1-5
TGTGCCAGCAGTCTAGGGGGATCTCTTCCCAATCAGCCCCAGCATTTT
CASSLGGSLPNQPQHF
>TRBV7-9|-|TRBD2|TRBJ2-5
TGTGCCAGCAGCTTCGATCTAGCGGCAGAGACCCAGTACTTC
CASSFDLAAETQYF
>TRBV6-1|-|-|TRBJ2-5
TGTGCCAGCGCAGGGCGAGAGACCCAGTACTTC
CASAGRETQYF
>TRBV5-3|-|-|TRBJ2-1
TGTGCCAGAAGCTTGTATGGTCGTAGAGAGCAGTTCTTC
CARSLYGRREQFF